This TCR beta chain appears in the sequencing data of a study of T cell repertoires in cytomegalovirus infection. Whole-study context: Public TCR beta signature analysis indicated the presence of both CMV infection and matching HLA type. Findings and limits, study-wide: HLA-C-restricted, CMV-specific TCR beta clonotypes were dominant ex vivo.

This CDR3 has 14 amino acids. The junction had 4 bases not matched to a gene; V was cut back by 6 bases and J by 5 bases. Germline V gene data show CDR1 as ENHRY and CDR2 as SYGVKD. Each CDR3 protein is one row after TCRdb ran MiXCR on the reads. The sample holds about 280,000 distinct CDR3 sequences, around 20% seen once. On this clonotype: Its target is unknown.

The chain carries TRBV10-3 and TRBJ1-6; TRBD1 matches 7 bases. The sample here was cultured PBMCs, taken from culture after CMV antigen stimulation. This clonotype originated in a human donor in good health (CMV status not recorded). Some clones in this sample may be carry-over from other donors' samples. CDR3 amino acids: CAISGQENNSPLHF. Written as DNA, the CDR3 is TGTGCCATCAGCGGACAGGAAAATAATTCACCCCTCCACTTT.